These 8 T cell receptor beta chains came from one sample sequenced in a study of monozygotic twins with inflammatory bowel disease. TCRdb reworked the 5' RACE reads into one entry per CDR3 protein, no DNA. The table for this sample gives 210,000 or so distinct CDR3 sequences. The specimen sequenced was blood. The receptor source for this set is a human donor with ulcerative colitis or Crohn's disease, or a healthy co-twin of an affected twin (not recorded which).

J is TRBJ2-7 and V is TRBV4-2; there is no DNA to check the TCRdb D call of TRBD2. Germline loops: CDR1 LGHNA, CDR2 YNFKEQ. The CDR3 totals 17 residues. CDR3 protein: CASSQEGASGGSYEQYF.

The chain joins TRBV30 to TRBJ1-2. CDR1 is GTSNPN and CDR2 is SVGIG in the germline V gene (reference sequence). This CDR3 spans 13 amino acids. This CDR3 reads CAWSVGINYGYTF.

The gene calls are TRBV19 and TRBJ1-2; TCRdb names TRBD1, which stays unverified in the absence of DNA. This CDR3 has 11 residues. The germline gives CDR1 LNHDA, CDR2 SQIVND (reference sequence). CDR3: CASRSRNGYTF.

The chain employs TRBV20-1 and TRBJ2-1; the TCRdb call, TRBD1, lacks DNA for checking. Germline CDR1 reads DFQATT; CDR2 reads SNEGSKA (reference sequence). The CDR3 spans 18 residues. The CDR3 loop reads CSARGLQRGILLYNEQFF.

The chain is built from TRBV7-9 and TRBJ2-7; TCRdb's D gene call, TRBD1, goes unchecked for lack of DNA. The CDR3 is made up of 15 amino acids. Germline assignment: CDR1 SEHNR and CDR2 FQNEAQ (reference sequence). This CDR3 is CASSLMTGGAEEQYF.

The chain links TRBV6-1 to TRBJ2-7; the TCRdb D gene call, TRBD1, has no DNA to confirm it. Per the germline V gene, CDR1 is MNHNS and CDR2 is SASEGT. The CDR3 totals 15 residues. The CDR3 loop reads CASSPHVNRDNEQYF.

The gene calls are TRBV27 and TRBJ2-7; TCRdb picks TRBD1, but there is no DNA to check that call. Per germline, CDR1 MNHEY and CDR2 SMNVEV (reference sequence). CDR3 length: 16 amino acids. CDR3 loop: CASSLRNTGKVYEQYF.

This chain's CDR3 is CASMAWDGVNYGYTF. This chain uses TRBV6-1 with TRBJ1-2; TCRdb gives TRBD1 as the D gene, but with no DNA this cannot be confirmed. The CDR3 is made up of 15 amino acids. The V gene's germline CDR1 is MNHNS and CDR2 SASEGT.